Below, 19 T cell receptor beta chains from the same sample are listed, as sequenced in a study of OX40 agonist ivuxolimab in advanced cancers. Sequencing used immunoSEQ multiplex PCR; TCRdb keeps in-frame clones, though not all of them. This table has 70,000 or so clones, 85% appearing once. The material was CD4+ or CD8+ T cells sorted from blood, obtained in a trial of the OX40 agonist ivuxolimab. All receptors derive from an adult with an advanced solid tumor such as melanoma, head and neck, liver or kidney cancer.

The CDR3 bases are TGTGCCAGCAGTGATCAACTAGCCAATGAGCAGTTCTTC. Protein: CASSDQLANEQFF. J is TRBJ2-1 and V is TRBV2; possible D gene TRBD2, 6 bases. The CDR3 runs to 13 residues. The V end lost 3 bases, the J end lost 6 bases, and 9 bases lay between the germline ends. Looked up from germline, CDR1 is SNHLY and CDR2 is FYNNEI.

The CDR3 bases are TGCGCCAGCAGCTTGGCTGGAGATACGCAGTATTTT. Its translation is CASSLAGDTQYF. The chain links TRBV5-1 to TRBJ2-3; no reliable D call. This CDR3 contains 12 residues. Germline CDR1 SGHRS, CDR2 YFSETQ. Deletions cut 0 bases from V and 5 bases from J, with 4 bases between.

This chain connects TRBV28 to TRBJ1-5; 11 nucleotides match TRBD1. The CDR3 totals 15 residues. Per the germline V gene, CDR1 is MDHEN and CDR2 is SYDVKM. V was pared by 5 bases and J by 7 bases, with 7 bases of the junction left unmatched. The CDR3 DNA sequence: TGTGCCAGCAGTGCGGACAGGGGGCTGCGGCAGCCCCAGCATTTT. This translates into CASSADRGLRQPQHF.

Written as DNA, the CDR3 is TGTGCCTGGAGCAAAGACAGGGGGAGATACGAGCAGTACTTC. It encodes CAWSKDRGRYEQYF. The rearrangement uses TRBV30 and TRBJ2-7; 9 nucleotides align to TRBD1. The germline gives CDR1 GTSNPN, CDR2 SVGIG (reference sequence). The V segment lost 3 bases and the J segment 4 bases; nucleotides outside the gene matches: 7. The CDR3 extends over 14 amino acids.

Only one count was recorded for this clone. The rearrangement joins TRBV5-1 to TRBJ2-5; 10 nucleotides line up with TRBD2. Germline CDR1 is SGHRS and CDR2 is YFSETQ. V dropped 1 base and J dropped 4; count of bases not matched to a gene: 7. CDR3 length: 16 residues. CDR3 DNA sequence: TGCGCCAGCAGCTTGTTTTCTAGCGGGGGTGGAGAGACCCAGTACTTC. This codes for CASSLFSSGGGETQYF.

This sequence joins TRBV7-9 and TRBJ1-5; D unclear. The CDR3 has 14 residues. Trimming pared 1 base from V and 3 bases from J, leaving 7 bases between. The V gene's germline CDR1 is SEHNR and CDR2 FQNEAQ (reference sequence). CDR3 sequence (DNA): TGTGCCAGCAGCTTAGGGGGTAACAATCAGCCCCAGCATTTT. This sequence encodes CASSLGGNNQPQHF. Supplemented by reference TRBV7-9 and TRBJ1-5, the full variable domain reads DTGVSQNPRHKITKRGQNVTFRCDPISEHNRLYWYRQTLGQGPEFLTYFQNEAQLEKSRLLSDRFSAERPKGSFSTLEIQRTEQGDSAMYLCASSLGGNNQPQHFGDGTRLSIL.

As DNA, the CDR3 is TGTGCCAGCAGGAAGACAGGGAACACCGGGGAGCTGTTTTTT. This codes for CASRKTGNTGELFF. This chain joins TRBV6-4 and TRBJ2-2, with D possibly matching TRBD1 (6 bases). CDR3 length equals 14 residues. Trimming stripped 6 bases from V and 1 base from J, with 9 bases between. The germline gives CDR1 MRHNA, CDR2 SNTAGT.

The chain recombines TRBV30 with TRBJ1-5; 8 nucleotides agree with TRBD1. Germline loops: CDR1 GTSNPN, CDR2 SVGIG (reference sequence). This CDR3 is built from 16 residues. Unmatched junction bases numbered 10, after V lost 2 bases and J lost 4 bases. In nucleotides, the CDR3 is TGTGCCTGGAGTATACACCAGGGGGCGGGAAATCAGCCCCAGCATTTT. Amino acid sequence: CAWSIHQGAGNQPQHF.

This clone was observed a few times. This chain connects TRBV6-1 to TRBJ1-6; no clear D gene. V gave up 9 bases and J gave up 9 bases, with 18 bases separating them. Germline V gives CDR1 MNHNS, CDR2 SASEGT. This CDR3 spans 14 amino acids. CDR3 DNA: TGTGCCAGTTTAAATGGGGTATCGGCTTCACCCCTCCACTTT. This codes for CASLNGVSASPLHF.

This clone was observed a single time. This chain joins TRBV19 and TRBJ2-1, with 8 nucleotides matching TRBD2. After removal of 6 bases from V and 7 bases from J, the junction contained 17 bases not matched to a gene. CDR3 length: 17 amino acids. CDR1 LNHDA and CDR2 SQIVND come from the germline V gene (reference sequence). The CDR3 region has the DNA TGTGCCAGTAGCCCTTTGGCAACGGGAGGGCCGGGAAATGAGCAGTTCTTC. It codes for CASSPLATGGPGNEQFF.

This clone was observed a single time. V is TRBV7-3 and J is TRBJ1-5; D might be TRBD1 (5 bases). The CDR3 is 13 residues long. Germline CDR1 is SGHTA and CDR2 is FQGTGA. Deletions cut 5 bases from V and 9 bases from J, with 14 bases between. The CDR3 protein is CASSRDAGRPQHF. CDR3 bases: TGTGCCAGCAGCCGGGACGCAGGGAGGCCCCAGCATTTT.

In DNA form, the CDR3 reads TGTGCCAGCAGCTTGGAGGGCAGGGGAAATTCACCCCTCCACTTT. It yields the protein CASSLEGRGNSPLHF. The V and J genes are TRBV5-4 and TRBJ1-6, with a weak D call TRBD1 (6 bases). CDR1 and CDR2 (germline): SGHNT, YYREEE (reference sequence). The CDR3 contains 15 residues. With 0 bases removed from V and 7 bases from J, the gap between germline ends came to 11 bases.

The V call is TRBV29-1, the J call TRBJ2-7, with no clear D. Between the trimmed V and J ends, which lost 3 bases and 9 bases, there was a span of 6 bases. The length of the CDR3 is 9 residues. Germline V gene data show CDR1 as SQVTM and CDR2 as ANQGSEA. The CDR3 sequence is CSVDTAQYF. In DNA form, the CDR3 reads TGCAGCGTTGACACGGCGCAGTACTTC.

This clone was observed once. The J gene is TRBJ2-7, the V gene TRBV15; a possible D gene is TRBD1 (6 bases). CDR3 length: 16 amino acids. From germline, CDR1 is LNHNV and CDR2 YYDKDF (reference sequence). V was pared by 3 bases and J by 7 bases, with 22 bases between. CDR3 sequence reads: CATSRDTGPSSGEQYF. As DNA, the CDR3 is TGTGCCACCAGCAGGGATACAGGGCCCTCCTCTGGGGAGCAGTACTTC.

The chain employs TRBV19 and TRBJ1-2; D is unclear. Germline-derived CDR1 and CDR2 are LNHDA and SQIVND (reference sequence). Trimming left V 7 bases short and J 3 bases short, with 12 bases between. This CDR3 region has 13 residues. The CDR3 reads CASTPRVDYGYTF. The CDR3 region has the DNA TGTGCCAGTACCCCACGCGTGGACTATGGCTACACCTTC. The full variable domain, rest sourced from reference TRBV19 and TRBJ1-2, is DGGITQSPKYLFRKEGQNVTLSCEQNLNHDAMYWYRQDPGQGLRLIYYSQIVNDFQKGDIAEGYSVSREKKESFPLTVTSAQKNPTAFYLCASTPRVDYGYTFGSGTRLTVV.

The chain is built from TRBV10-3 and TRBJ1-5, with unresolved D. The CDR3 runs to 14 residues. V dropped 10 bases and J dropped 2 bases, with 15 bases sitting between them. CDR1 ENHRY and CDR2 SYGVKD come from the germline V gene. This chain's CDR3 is CATNRGVGNQPQHF. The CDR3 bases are TGTGCCACCAATCGGGGAGTAGGCAATCAGCCCCAGCATTTT.

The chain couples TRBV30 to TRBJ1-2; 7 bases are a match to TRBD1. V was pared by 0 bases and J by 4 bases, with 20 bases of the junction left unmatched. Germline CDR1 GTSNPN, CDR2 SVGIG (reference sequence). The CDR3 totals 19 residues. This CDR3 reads CAWSVNRFPSRGSRYGYTF. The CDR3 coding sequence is TGTGCCTGGAGTGTAAACCGATTTCCATCCAGGGGGAGCCGCTATGGCTACACCTTC.

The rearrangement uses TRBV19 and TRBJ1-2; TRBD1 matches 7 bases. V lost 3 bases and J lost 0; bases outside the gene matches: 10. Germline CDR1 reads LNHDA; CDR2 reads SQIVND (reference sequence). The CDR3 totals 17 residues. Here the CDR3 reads CASSIVRGRDSNYGYTF. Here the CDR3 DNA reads TGTGCCAGTAGTATCGTGAGGGGGCGCGACTCTAACTATGGCTACACCTTC.

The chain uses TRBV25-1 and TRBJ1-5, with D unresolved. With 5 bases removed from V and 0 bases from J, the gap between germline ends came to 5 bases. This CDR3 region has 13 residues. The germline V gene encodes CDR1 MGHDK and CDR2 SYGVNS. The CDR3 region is CASSINSNQPQHF. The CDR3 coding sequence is TGTGCCAGCAGTATTAATAGCAATCAGCCCCAGCATTTT.